The present entry profiles one T cell receptor (beta chain) with its context. The authors made TCR beta cDNA from approximately 490 ng total RNA with a constant-region primer. Slightly modified ARM-PCR with three nested multiplex PCR rounds yielded TCR beta libraries. Each of the first two PCR rounds ran roughly 9 cycles with TRBV1-TRBV30 forward and C-beta reverse primers. TCRdb used MiXCR to reprocess the multiplex PCR reads, holding one entry per CDR3 protein. The sample yields approximately 24,000 distinct CDR3 sequences, roughly four fifths seen once. Germline values: CDR1 ENHRY, CDR2 SYGVKD. This CDR3 has 14 amino acids. Trimming took 3 bases from V and 9 from J, leaving 15 bases between them. The entry originates in a study of tumor-infiltrating lymphocytes in primary liver carcinoma. Unsorted bulk tissue of roughly 18-32 mg yielded co-extracted RNA and DNA.

This receptor was taken from a man aged 35-49 years with primary liver carcinoma and hepatitis B virus infection. The rearrangement joins TRBV10-3 to TRBJ1-5; the D is unclear. Sequencing input: liver tumor tissue from sampling region 3. The subset was: tumor region T3, left-lateral pole. CDR3 nucleotides: TGTGCCATCAGTGAATCTTGGCAGGATCGGCCCCAGCATTTT. Its translation: CAISESWQDRPQHF.